These T cell receptor beta chains were read from a single sample in a study of radiotherapy plus CTLA-4 blockade in lung cancer. Only in-frame clones appear in the TCRdb table, and some are missing; sequencing was by immunoSEQ multiplex PCR. The table includes some 37,000 clones, roughly 77% detected once. Specimen: peripheral blood, collected from a patient treated with radiotherapy plus ipilimumab. The receptors originated from a human donor with non-small cell lung cancer who had stable disease on radiotherapy plus ipilimumab. Both conserved end residues are part of each CDR3. The size entry is marked missing in some rows and otherwise reads once, few, many or a size class.

size	V	CDR3
-	TRBV5-5	CASSLGAAQGLYGYTF
-	TRBV7-3	CASSGQGSDTQYF
-	TRBV27	CASSFLRLNLVEKLFF
-	TRBV12-5	CASGLSDRGAGNTIYF
-	TRBV5-1	CASTGSGGRNYGYIF
-	TRBV9	CASRKGRGQGAIGELFF
few	TRBV5-1	CASSLIGLTGNTIYF
-	TRBV10-2	CASSEFRGGVGWTEAFF
-	TRBV7-9	CASSLGASGGSYEQYF
few	TRBV11-1	CASRSYTGNTEAFF
-	TRBV5-4	CASSRSTGGFDYGYTF
-	TRBV9	CASSVGGAAANEKLFF
-	TRBV6-5	CASSLSGGNYGYTF